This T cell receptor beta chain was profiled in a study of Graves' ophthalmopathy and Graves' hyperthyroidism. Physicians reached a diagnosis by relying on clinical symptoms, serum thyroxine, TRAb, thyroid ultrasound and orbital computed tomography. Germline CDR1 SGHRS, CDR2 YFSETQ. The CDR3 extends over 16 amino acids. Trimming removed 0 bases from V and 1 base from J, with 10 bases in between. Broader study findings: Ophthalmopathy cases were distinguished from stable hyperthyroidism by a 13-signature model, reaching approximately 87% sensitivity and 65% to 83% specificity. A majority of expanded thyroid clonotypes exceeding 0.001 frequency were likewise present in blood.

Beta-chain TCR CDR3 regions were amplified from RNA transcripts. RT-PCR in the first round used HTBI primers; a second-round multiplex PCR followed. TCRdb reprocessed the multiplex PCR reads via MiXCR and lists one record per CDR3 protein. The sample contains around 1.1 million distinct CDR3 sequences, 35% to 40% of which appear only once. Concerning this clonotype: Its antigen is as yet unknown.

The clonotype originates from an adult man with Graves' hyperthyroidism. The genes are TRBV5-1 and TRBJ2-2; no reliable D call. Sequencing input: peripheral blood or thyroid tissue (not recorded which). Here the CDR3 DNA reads TGCGCCAGCAGCTTGGTCGCTGGGGTGAACACCGGGGAGCTGTTTTTT. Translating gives CASSLVAGVNTGELFF.